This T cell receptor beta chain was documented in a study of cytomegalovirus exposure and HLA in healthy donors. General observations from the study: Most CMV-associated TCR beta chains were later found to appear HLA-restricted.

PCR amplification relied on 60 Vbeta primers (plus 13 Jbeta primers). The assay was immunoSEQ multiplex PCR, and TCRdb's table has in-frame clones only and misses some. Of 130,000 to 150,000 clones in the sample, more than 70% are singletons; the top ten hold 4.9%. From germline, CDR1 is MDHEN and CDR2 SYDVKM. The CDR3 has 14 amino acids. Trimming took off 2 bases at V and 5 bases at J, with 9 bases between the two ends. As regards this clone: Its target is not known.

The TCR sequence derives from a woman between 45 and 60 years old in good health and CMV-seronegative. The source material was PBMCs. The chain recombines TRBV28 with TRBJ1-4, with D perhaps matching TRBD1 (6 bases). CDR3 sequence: CASSLQGRNEKLFF. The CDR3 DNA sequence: TGTGCCAGCAGTTTACAGGGGCGGAATGAAAAACTGTTTTTT.